The source of this TCR beta chain is a study of T cell repertoires in cytomegalovirus infection. Germline CDR1 reads DFQATT; CDR2 reads SNEGSKA (reference sequence). Germline trimming cut 6 bases from V and 4 bases from J; bases unmatched to any gene: 27. This CDR3 has 20 amino acids. Via MiXCR, TCRdb re-called the reads, giving one row per CDR3 protein. The repertoire holds roughly 51,000 distinct CDR3 sequences, with 15% to 25% as singletons. Points on this clonotype: The antigen is not known.

This TCR came from a human donor in good health (CMV status not recorded). Some clones in this sample may be carry-over from other donors' samples. The chain links TRBV20-1 to TRBJ2-7; 10 bases line up with TRBD2. The material was CD8+ T cells from cultured PBMCs, obtained from culture after CMV antigen stimulation. CDR3: CSAVATFGLAAGGPVYEQYF. As DNA, the CDR3 is TGCAGTGCAGTCGCAACCTTCGGACTAGCGGCCGGAGGTCCAGTGTACGAGCAGTACTTC.